This section outlines one T cell receptor (beta chain) sequence together with its context. This sample is drawn from a study of cytomegalovirus exposure and HLA in healthy donors. The CDR3 is 15 amino acids. V shed 0 bases, J shed 2 bases, and the junction held 1 base outside the gene matches. CDR1 is SGHRS and CDR2 is YFSETQ in the germline V gene. PCR employed 60 Vbeta and 13 Jbeta primers. Original processing notes: In a later analysis, tens of millions of unique TCR beta chains included roughly 11 million shared by two or more donors. Only in-frame clones appear in the TCRdb table, and some are missing; sequencing was by immunoSEQ multiplex PCR. That table is the source of V, J and clone size, and D and trimming were worked out from the DNA. In the table there are 110,000 or so clones, roughly 87% of which are singletons.

Sequenced input: PBMCs. J is TRBJ2-2 and V is TRBV5-1; the match to TRBD1 covers 7 bases. This receptor was taken from a woman aged 18-29 years in good health and CMV-seronegative. CDR3 residues: CASSLDRGNTGELFF. CDR3 nucleotide sequence: TGCGCCAGCAGCTTGGACAGGGGTAACACCGGGGAGCTGTTTTTT.